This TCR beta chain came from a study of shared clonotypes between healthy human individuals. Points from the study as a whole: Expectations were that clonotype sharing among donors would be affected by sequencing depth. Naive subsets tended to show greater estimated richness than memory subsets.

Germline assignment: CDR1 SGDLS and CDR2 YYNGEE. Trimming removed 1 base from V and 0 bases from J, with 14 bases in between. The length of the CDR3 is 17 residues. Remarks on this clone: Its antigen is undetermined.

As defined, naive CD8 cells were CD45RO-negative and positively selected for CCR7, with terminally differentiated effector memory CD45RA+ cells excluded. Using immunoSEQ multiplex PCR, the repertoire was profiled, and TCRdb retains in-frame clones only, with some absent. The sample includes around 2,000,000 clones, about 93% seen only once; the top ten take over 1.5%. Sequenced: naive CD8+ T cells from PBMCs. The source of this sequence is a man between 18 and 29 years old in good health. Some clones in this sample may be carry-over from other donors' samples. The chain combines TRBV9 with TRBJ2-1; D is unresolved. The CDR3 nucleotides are TGTGCCAGCAGCGTAAATCAGCGCCCTAGCTCCTACAATGAGCAGTTCTTC. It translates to CASSVNQRPSSYNEQFF.